Listed below are T cell receptor beta chains from one sample, sequenced in a study of blood T cell repertoires in COVID-19. Profiled with immunoSEQ multiplex PCR; TCRdb holds only in-frame clones, not every one. The sample lists 300,000 to 350,000 clones, around nine tenths occurring once. Specimen: PBMCs or T cells enriched from blood (not recorded which). Source of these receptors: a woman under 40 who had been exposed to COVID-19. Both conserved end residues are part of each CDR3. Fields, in order: D gene, clone size, J gene, V gene, CDR3 protein, CDR3 DNA. A D gene is named only where the DNA matches it firmly. Expanded clones are given a class, and other clones once, few, many or no size at all.

TRBD2	.	TRBJ2-7	TRBV27	CASSFMVQGGMSYEQYF	TGTGCCAGCAGTTTTATGGTCCAGGGAGGGATGTCCTACGAGCAGTACTTC
TRBD1	once	TRBJ1-5	TRBV29-1	CSVGTGAGNQPQHF	TGCAGCGTAGGAACAGGGGCAGGCAATCAGCCCCAGCATTTT
.	.	TRBJ1-5	TRBV2	CASSEGAPISNQPQHF	TGTGCCAGCAGTGAAGGGGCACCTATCAGCAATCAGCCCCAGCATTTT
.	.	TRBJ1-1	TRBV5-1	CASSFNQGDTEAFF	TGCGCCAGCAGCTTCAATCAGGGCGACACTGAAGCTTTCTTT
TRBD1	once	TRBJ2-7	TRBV12-5	CASGSPMRDRAYEQYF	TGTGCTAGTGGTTCCCCCATGCGGGACAGGGCCTACGAGCAGTACTTC
TRBD1	once	TRBJ2-2	TRBV9	CASSLGTGTNTGELFF	TGTGCCAGCAGCCTCGGGACAGGTACGAACACCGGGGAGCTGTTTTTT
.	.	TRBJ1-2	TRBV10-3	CAISDRVLDGYTF	TGTGCCATCAGTGATCGTGTACTGGATGGCTACACCTTC
.	.	TRBJ1-4	TRBV7-9	CASSPGQPATNEKLFF	TGTGCCAGCAGCCCCGGACAGCCTGCAACTAATGAAAAACTGTTTTTT
TRBD2	.	TRBJ2-1	TRBV7-9	CASSLERVAGYNEQFF	TGTGCCAGCAGCTTAGAGCGGGTAGCGGGGTACAATGAGCAGTTCTTC
TRBD1	once	TRBJ2-7	TRBV6-1	CASSEAGTGLNEQYF	TGTGCCAGCAGTGAAGCGGGGACAGGGCTGAACGAGCAGTACTTC
.	.	TRBJ2-3	TRBV29-1	CSVEGSRHTDTQYF	TGCAGCGTTGAAGGGTCGCGGCACACAGATACGCAGTATTTT
TRBD1	.	TRBJ2-7	TRBV6-1	CASSGENRGSFYEQYF	TGTGCCAGCAGTGGGGAGAACAGGGGCTCTTTCTACGAGCAGTACTTC
.	.	TRBJ2-1	TRBV19	CASSIMRLHDEQFF	TGTGCCAGTAGTATAATGCGACTCCACGATGAGCAGTTCTTC
TRBD1	.	TRBJ1-4	TRBV5-1	CASSLRDRVDEKLFF	TGCGCCAGCAGCCTTAGGGACAGGGTGGATGAAAAACTGTTTTTT
.	.	TRBJ2-4	TRBV27	CASSLGGARAKNIQYF	TGTGCCAGCAGTTTGGGGGGGGCGCGAGCCAAAAACATTCAGTACTTC
TRBD1	few	TRBJ1-5	TRBV6-5	CASSPGQGAWQPQHF	TGTGCCAGCAGTCCGGGACAGGGGGCCTGGCAGCCCCAGCATTTT
.	.	TRBJ1-3	TRBV28	CASSLGGYTIYF	TGTGCCAGCAGTCTGGGGGGATACACCATATATTTT
.	.	TRBJ2-5	TRBV5-1	CASTMVPSRREPGAQYF	TGCGCCAGCACCATGGTTCCGTCACGGCGGGAGCCAGGGGCCCAGTACTTC
.	.	TRBJ1-1	TRBV2	CASSEFPGRTEAFF	TGTGCCAGCAGTGAATTCCCAGGGAGGACTGAAGCTTTCTTT
TRBD2	.	TRBJ2-7	TRBV30	CAGGRGTSYEQYF	TGTGCCGGAGGGCGGGGGACCTCCTACGAGCAGTACTTC
TRBD2	.	TRBJ2-5	TRBV6-5	CASSYSKLAGAETQYF	TGTGCCAGCAGTTACTCGAAACTAGCGGGAGCGGAGACCCAGTACTTC
TRBD1	.	TRBJ1-4	TRBV5-1	CASSLGAGQGEKLFF	TGCGCCAGCAGCTTGGGGGCTGGACAGGGGGAAAAACTGTTTTTT
.	once	TRBJ2-3	TRBV7-3	CASSHIIEDTQYF	TGTGCCAGCAGCCATATAATAGAGGATACGCAGTATTTT
.	.	TRBJ2-3	TRBV29-1	CSVERRTSTDTQYF	TGCAGCGTTGAACGTAGGACAAGCACAGATACGCAGTATTTT
.	.	TRBJ2-7	TRBV18	CASSEGSSETAYEQYF	TGTGCCAGCTCCGAGGGCTCTAGCGAGACGGCCTACGAGCAGTACTTC
TRBD1	.	TRBJ2-7	TRBV25-1	CASLGGTGAYEQYF	TGTGCCAGCTTGGGGGGGACAGGGGCCTACGAGCAGTACTTC
TRBD2	.	TRBJ2-7	TRBV6-5	CASSYSNPGTTYEQYF	TGTGCCAGCAGTTACTCGAACCCCGGGACTACCTACGAGCAGTACTTC
.	.	TRBJ2-2	TRBV29-1	CSVQQGSNTGELFF	TGCAGCGTCCAACAGGGTTCGAACACCGGGGAGCTGTTTTTT
.	.	TRBJ1-1	TRBV28	CASSFGGLPNTEAFF	TGTGCCAGCAGTTTCGGGGGGCTTCCGAACACTGAAGCTTTCTTT
.	.	TRBJ1-1	TRBV29-1	CSVEDRDRGGRAFF	TGCAGCGTTGAAGATCGGGACCGGGGGGGGCGAGCTTTCTTT
TRBD2	.	TRBJ2-7	TRBV30	CAWSVTGGRAYEQYF	TGTGCCTGGAGTGTAACGGGAGGGCGTGCCTACGAGCAGTACTTC
.	.	TRBJ2-2	TRBV5-1	CASSIPTPTGELFF	TGCGCCAGCAGCATCCCAACACCCACCGGGGAGCTGTTTTTT
.	.	TRBJ2-7	TRBV28	CASSLDYNYEQYF	TGTGCCAGCAGTCTCGACTATAACTACGAGCAGTACTTC
.	.	TRBJ2-5	TRBV20-1	CSAPKLETQYF	TGCAGTGCTCCAAAGCTGGAGACCCAGTACTTC
.	.	TRBJ2-1	TRBV29-1	CSVTRGASGASEQFF	TGCAGCGTTACGAGGGGGGCTAGCGGAGCCAGTGAGCAGTTCTTC
.	.	TRBJ1-1	TRBV5-1	CASHRDSNTEAFF	TGCGCCAGCCACAGGGATTCGAACACTGAAGCTTTCTTT
TRBD2	.	TRBJ2-1	TRBV19	CASSPGASGRGSSYNEQFF	TGTGCCAGTAGCCCCGGGGCTAGCGGGAGGGGGAGCTCCTACAATGAGCAGTTCTTC
TRBD2	once	TRBJ2-7	TRBV28	CASSPGGLAKYEQYF	TGTGCCAGCAGTCCTGGGGGACTAGCTAAGTACGAGCAGTACTTC
.	few	TRBJ1-2	TRBV7-6	CASSRGTAGYGYTF	TGTGCCAGCAGCCGCGGGACGGCTGGGTATGGCTACACCTTC
TRBD2	.	TRBJ2-1	TRBV28	CASSNPRVIISGRGMNEQFF	TGTGCCAGCAGTAATCCCAGGGTCATCATTAGCGGGAGAGGGATGAATGAGCAGTTCTTC
.	.	TRBJ1-6	TRBV3-1/TRBV3-2	CASSRDSSYNSPLHF	TGTGCCAGCAGCCGCGACAGCTCCTATAATTCACCCCTCCACTTT
.	few	TRBJ2-1	TRBV28	CASRRGLGRGYNEQFF	TGTGCCAGCAGAAGGGGCCTCGGGAGAGGTTACAATGAGCAGTTCTTC
TRBD1	.	TRBJ1-5	TRBV27	CASSLRQGGLDNQPQHF	TGTGCCAGCAGTCTACGACAGGGTGGTTTAGACAATCAGCCCCAGCATTTT
TRBD1	.	TRBJ2-2	TRBV28	CASRGQGENTGELFF	TGTGCCAGCAGGGGACAGGGAGAGAACACCGGGGAGCTGTTTTTT
.	once	TRBJ2-4	TRBV28	CASSSFKSIAKNIQYF	TGTGCCAGCAGTTCGTTCAAAAGCATAGCCAAAAACATTCAGTACTTC
.	.	TRBJ1-2	TRBV30	CAWSPQGYGYTF	TGTGCCTGGAGTCCCCAGGGATATGGCTACACCTTC
TRBD1	.	TRBJ2-7	TRBV3-1/TRBV3-2	CASSHGQAAYEQYF	TGTGCCAGCAGCCACGGACAGGCGGCCTACGAGCAGTACTTC